This T cell receptor (beta chain) comes out of a study of blood T cell repertoires in COVID-19. Overall study: Samples representing acute and convalescent COVID-19 were sourced from the United States, Italy and Spain. Nucleic acid was either cDNA or gDNA, and it came from T cells, B-cell-depleted T cells, or PBMCs.

Original handling: Quantification of nucleated cells was approximated via reference gene primer amplification. Measured with immunoSEQ multiplex PCR; TCRdb has only the in-frame clones, and not every one. The V and J calls and clone size are taken from that table; D and trimming were inferred from the DNA. Of under 300,000 clones listed, approximately 85% are singletons. Trimming removed 0 bases from V and 2 bases from J; junction bases left unmatched: 9. CDR3 size: 18 residues. CDR1 SGHVS and CDR2 FQNEAQ come from the germline V gene. The sequenced sample was peripheral blood. The gene calls are TRBV7-8 and TRBJ2-7; 11 bases agree with TRBD2. The TCR sequence derives from an elderly man with acute or convalescent COVID-19. The CDR3 sequence is CASSLAPPGLAAPYEQYF. The CDR3 bases are TGTGCCAGCAGCTTAGCGCCTCCGGGACTAGCGGCACCCTACGAGCAGTACTTC. Supplemented by reference TRBV7-8 and TRBJ2-7, the full variable domain reads GAGVSQSPRYKVAKRGQDVALRCDPISGHVSLFWYQQALGQGPEFLTYFQNEAQLDKSGLPSDRFFAERPEGSVSTLKIQRTQQEDSAVYLCASSLAPPGLAAPYEQYFGPGTRLTVT.